The rows below give T cell receptor beta chains drawn from one sample of a study of T-cell memory formation after mild COVID-19. TCRdb fed the 5' RACE reads into MiXCR, producing one record per CDR3 protein. The table has 300,000 to 400,000 distinct CDR3 sequences, 25% to 30% seen once. Sample: PBMCs or a T cell subset sorted from them (not recorded which). Receptors were obtained from an adult woman who had mild COVID-19 (a few samples of this study predate the infection). Cell type and time point are not known. Both conserved end residues are part of each CDR3. Clone sizes are given selectively: once, few, many, or a class where the clone is expanded.

V gene	J gene	CDR3 length	clone size	CDR3 protein
TRBV14	TRBJ2-3	14	-	CASSRSGSGDTQYF
TRBV7-3	TRBJ2-3	14	-	CASSADPGTDTQYF
TRBV9	TRBJ2-1	17	-	CASSLKRGAGPNNEQFF
TRBV20-1	TRBJ2-1	14	-	CSASGTSGPNEQFF
TRBV11-2	TRBJ2-3	17	few	CASSSGLAGGDTDTQYF
TRBV7-9	TRBJ1-1	13	-	CASSFPVSTEAFF
TRBV20-1	TRBJ1-2	16	few	CSARGDSRTPTTYYTF
TRBV29-1	TRBJ2-3	10	-	CSVDSNTQYF
TRBV12-3/TRBV12-4	TRBJ1-1	14	many	CASSLSMGITEAFF
TRBV7-9	TRBJ2-2	15	few	CASNPSAANTGELFF
TRBV5-1	TRBJ2-1	18	-	CASSGRLAVLSSYNEQFF
TRBV4-1	TRBJ2-2	15	few	CASSRSLSNTGELFF
TRBV24-1	TRBJ2-1	19	few	CATSDLPRTSGSGDNEQFF
TRBV7-6	TRBJ2-3	16	-	CASSPFAGAGKDTQYF
TRBV7-9	TRBJ2-1	14	-	CASSLAGAGSEQFF
TRBV7-2	TRBJ1-2	14	-	CASSSAGTGGGYTF
TRBV12-3/TRBV12-4	TRBJ2-5	14	-	CASRRASYQETQYF
TRBV3-1	TRBJ2-1	16	few	CASSQDLLAGTNEQFF
TRBV6-1	TRBJ2-7	15	-	CASSDPDLEIYEQYF